This section outlines one T cell receptor (beta chain) sequence together with its context. This record comes from a study of blood T cell repertoires in COVID-19. About the research overall: Samples came from the United States, Italy and Spain, spanning acute and convalescent COVID-19.

The length of the CDR3 is 16 residues. The germline V gene encodes CDR1 WNHNN and CDR2 SYGVQD (reference sequence). Between the trimmed V and J ends, which lost 2 bases and 2 bases, there was a span of 16 bases. Those who participated ranged in age from 18 to 89 years and resided in around 22 US areas. Assignments of participants to cohorts depended upon their own reported clinical history. Donors of Cohort 3 who recovered were those that had two negative PCRs, clearance, or symptom resolution. The repertoire was sequenced with immunoSEQ multiplex PCR; TCRdb's copy has only in-frame clones and lacks some. The table shows 150,000 to 250,000 clones, with approximately 80% occurring only once.

The rearrangement joins TRBV10-1 to TRBJ2-7; possibly TRBD1 for D (6 bases). This TCR was recovered from a man aged 35-49 years who had recovered from COVID-19. What was sequenced was PBMCs or T cells enriched from blood (not recorded which). CDR3 amino acids: CASSEGGPPGAYEQYF. The CDR3 DNA follows: TGCGCCAGCAGTGAGGGGGGCCCCCCAGGGGCCTACGAGCAGTACTTC.